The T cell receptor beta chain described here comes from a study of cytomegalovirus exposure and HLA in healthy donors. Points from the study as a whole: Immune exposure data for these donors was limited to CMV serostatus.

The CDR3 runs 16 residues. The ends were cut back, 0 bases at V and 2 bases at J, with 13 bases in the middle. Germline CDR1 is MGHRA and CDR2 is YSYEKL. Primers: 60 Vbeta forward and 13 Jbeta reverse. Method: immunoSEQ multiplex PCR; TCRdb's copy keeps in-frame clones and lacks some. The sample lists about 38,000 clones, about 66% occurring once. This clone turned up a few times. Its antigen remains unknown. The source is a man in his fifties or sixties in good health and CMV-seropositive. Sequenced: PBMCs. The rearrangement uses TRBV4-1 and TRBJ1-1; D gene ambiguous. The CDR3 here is CASSQDQEVLNTEAFF. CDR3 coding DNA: TGCGCCAGCAGCCAAGATCAGGAGGTGCTAAACACTGAAGCTTTCTTT.